These 2 T cell receptor beta chains came from one sample sequenced in a study of blood T cell repertoires in COVID-19. Using immunoSEQ multiplex PCR, the repertoire was profiled, and TCRdb retains in-frame clones only, with some absent. The sample holds roughly 500,000 clones, 75% to 90% seen once. The sample consisted of peripheral blood. The receptors originated from a man between 18 and 29 years old with COVID-19, enrolled during active disease.

The V call is TRBV7-9, the J call TRBJ2-7; D is perhaps TRBD2 (5 bases). Germline assignment: CDR1 SEHNR and CDR2 FQNEAQ (reference sequence). The V gene lost 0 bases and the J gene lost 2 bases, with 8 bases spanning the gap. The CDR3 sequence is 14 residues long. CDR3 in amino acids: CASSLAGNAYEQYF. The CDR3 bases are TGTGCCAGCAGCTTAGCCGGGAATGCCTACGAGCAGTACTTC.

The table lists this clone with a count of one. The chain employs TRBV20-1 and TRBJ1-2; the D is unclear. Trimming took off 2 bases at V and 1 base at J, with 2 bases between the two ends. Germline V gene lookup returns CDR1 DFQATT and CDR2 SNEGSKA (reference sequence). CDR3 length equals 11 residues. The CDR3 nucleotides read TGCAGTGCTAGATATAACTATGGCTACACCTTC. Translation: CSARYNYGYTF.